The rows below give T cell receptor beta chains drawn from one sample of a study of cytomegalovirus exposure and HLA in healthy donors. Generated by immunoSEQ multiplex PCR, the TCRdb table keeps only in-frame clones and is missing some. The sample gives approximately 210,000 clones, around 74% of which show up once; approximately 1.5% is in the top ten. The source material was PBMCs. Receptors originate from a girl aged 5-17 years in good health and CMV-seropositive. Each CDR3 is given with its conserved first and last residue. Fields, in order: clone size, J gene, D gene, V gene, CDR3 length, CDR3 DNA, CDR3 protein. D genes are given only for firm matches. Some rows have no size entry. The others give once, few or many, or a class for an expanded clone.

>-|TRBJ2-5|-|TRBV19|13
TGTGCCAGTAGCCCACAGGCAAAAGAGACCCAGTACTTC
CASSPQAKETQYF
>-|TRBJ2-1|TRBD2|TRBV15|20
TGTGCCACCAGCAGAGATCGGTACAGGAGGGTAGCGGGGGGTTACAATGAGCAGTTCTTC
CATSRDRYRRVAGGYNEQFF
>-|TRBJ2-1|TRBD2|TRBV9|16
TGTGCCAGCAGCGTATCGGGGGGGAGCTCCTACAATGAGCAGTTCTTC
CASSVSGGSSYNEQFF
>-|TRBJ2-1|-|TRBV9|12
TGTGCCAGCAGCACCCAGGGTAGCGAGCAGTTCTTC
CASSTQGSEQFF
>-|TRBJ1-2|-|TRBV5-1|15
TGCGCCAGCAGCTTGGTACCCCGGGGAGACTATGGCTACACCTTC
CASSLVPRGDYGYTF
>-|TRBJ1-5|TRBD1|TRBV30|18
TGTGCCTGGGGCCATCAGGACAGGGGAAAATATAGCAATCAGCCCCAGCATTTT
CAWGHQDRGKYSNQPQHF
>-|TRBJ2-2|TRBD2|TRBV5-1|17
TGCGCCAGCAGCTTGGGGGGACTAGCGGGGAACACCGGGGAGCTGTTTTTT
CASSLGGLAGNTGELFF
>-|TRBJ1-5|-|TRBV7-8|13
TGTGCCAGCAGCTTAGACAGGAATCAGCCCCAGCATTTT
CASSLDRNQPQHF
>-|TRBJ1-2|-|TRBV29-1|15
TGCAGCGTTGAAGGTGTTTCCCGAGCTAACTATGGCTACACCTTC
CSVEGVSRANYGYTF
>-|TRBJ1-4|-|TRBV7-2|15
TGTGCCAGCAGCACAGGACAGCTTGCTGGGGAAAAACTGTTTTTT
CASSTGQLAGEKLFF
>-|TRBJ1-3|-|TRBV5-5|14
TGTGCCAGCAGCCAACAGGGCTCTGGAAACACCATATATTTT
CASSQQGSGNTIYF
>-|TRBJ2-5|-|TRBV6-4|15
TGTGCCAGCATAACGAGGCAGAAGTACCAAGAGACCCAGTACTTC
CASITRQKYQETQYF
>-|TRBJ1-4|-|TRBV2|13
TGTGCCAGCTGGCGGGGGCAGGTTGAAAAACTGTTTTTT
CASWRGQVEKLFF
>-|TRBJ2-3|TRBD2|TRBV6-5|15
TGTGCCAGCAGAATAGCGGGGGGGAGCACAGATACGCAGTATTTT
CASRIAGGSTDTQYF
>-|TRBJ2-3|-|TRBV5-4|14
TGTGCCAGCAATTCTAAGGCGGGCACAGATACGCAGTATTTT
CASNSKAGTDTQYF
>-|TRBJ1-2|-|TRBV6-1|13
TGTGCCAGCAGGCCGGAGGCTAACTATGGCTACACCTTC
CASRPEANYGYTF
>-|TRBJ2-7|TRBD2|TRBV6-5|16
TGTGCCAGCAGTTACTCGCTCGTAGCGGGGACCTACGAGCAGTACTTC
CASSYSLVAGTYEQYF
>-|TRBJ2-7|-|TRBV5-6|12
TGTGCCAGCAGCGGCGAGGCCTACGAGCAGTACTTC
CASSGEAYEQYF
>-|TRBJ2-2|-|TRBV11-3|15
TGTGCCAGCAGCCCCGGACAGGGAGGGACCGGGGAGCTGTTTTTT
CASSPGQGGTGELFF
>-|TRBJ1-1|-|TRBV18|14
TGTGCCAGCTCACTTAACCGAGCAAACACTGAAGCTTTCTTT
CASSLNRANTEAFF
>-|TRBJ2-4|TRBD2|TRBV7-2|17
TGTGCCAGCAGCTTAGTCGGCGGGGGGCCACCGGGGGACATTCAGTACTTC
CASSLVGGGPPGDIQYF
>-|TRBJ1-2|TRBD1|TRBV7-9|14
TGTGCCAGCAGCCCCGGACAGGGGAACTATGGCTACACCTTC
CASSPGQGNYGYTF
>-|TRBJ1-2|TRBD1|TRBV19|12
TGTGCCAGTACAACAGGGGGCTATGGCTACACCTTC
CASTTGGYGYTF
>-|TRBJ1-2|-|TRBV7-8|14
TGTGCCAGCAGGCCACTCGGGAATAACTATGGCTACACCTTC
CASRPLGNNYGYTF
>-|TRBJ2-5|TRBD2|TRBV25-1|15
TGTGCCAGCAGCCACACAACTAGCGGGGGAGAGACCCAGTACTTC
CASSHTTSGGETQYF
>-|TRBJ1-3|-|TRBV30|14
TGTGCCTGGAGTCGACACGACCCTGGAAACACCATATATTTT
CAWSRHDPGNTIYF
>-|TRBJ2-3|-|TRBV7-9|14
TGTGCCAGCAGCTTATCCAGGGGAAGAGATACGCAGTATTTT
CASSLSRGRDTQYF
>once|TRBJ2-5|TRBD1|TRBV4-1|14
TGCGCCAGCAGCGCTCACAGGGGGCGAGGGACCCAGTACTTC
CASSAHRGRGTQYF
>-|TRBJ2-1|-|TRBV27|15
TGTGCCAGCAGTGGCCCGGGGTCGACCTACAATGAGCAGTTCTTC
CASSGPGSTYNEQFF
>-|TRBJ1-4|TRBD1|TRBV11-2|15
TGTGCCAGCAGCTTCCCGGGACAGGGAACTGAAAAACTGTTTTTT
CASSFPGQGTEKLFF
>-|TRBJ1-2|TRBD1|TRBV2|13
TGTGCCAGCAGCGGACAGGGGGCGGATGGCTACACCTTC
CASSGQGADGYTF
>-|TRBJ2-2|TRBD2|TRBV6-1|18
TGTGCCAGCAGTGAAGGCGGTAGCGGGGGTTTCAACACCGGGGAGCTGTTTTTT
CASSEGGSGGFNTGELFF
>-|TRBJ2-7|-|TRBV6-5|14
TGTGCCAGCAGTTATGCCGCCAGGGCCAACGAGCAGTACTTC
CASSYAARANEQYF
>-|TRBJ2-2|-|TRBV9|15
TGTGCCAGCAGCGTAACACCAGGGGTCACCGGGGAGCTGTTTTTT
CASSVTPGVTGELFF
>few|TRBJ2-7|-|TRBV12-5|11
TGTGCTAGTGGTTTGAATTACGAGCAGTACTTC
CASGLNYEQYF
>-|TRBJ2-3|TRBD1|TRBV6-1|14
TGTGCCAGCGGGACGGGACAGGGGTCCGATACGCAGTATTTT
CASGTGQGSDTQYF
>once|TRBJ2-2|-|TRBV6-5|16
TGTGCCAGCAGTTACAGGACAGTGGCGAACACCGGGGAGCTGTTTTTT
CASSYRTVANTGELFF
>-|TRBJ1-2|-|TRBV19|14
TGTGCCAGTAGTATGCGGGACGGTGCTGGTGGCTACACCTTC
CASSMRDGAGGYTF
>-|TRBJ2-2|TRBD1|TRBV25-1|14
TGTGCCAGTTCGACAGGGGGTTTAACCGGGGAGCTGTTTTTT
CASSTGGLTGELFF
>-|TRBJ2-1|TRBD2|TRBV11-2|16
TGTGCCAGCGACGTCCTCAGCGGGGGGGCAATTAATGAGCAGTTCTTC
CASDVLSGGAINEQFF
>-|TRBJ2-1|TRBD2|TRBV9|15
TGTGCCAGCAGCGTAGGCGGGGGGTTTTACAATGAGCAGTTCTTC
CASSVGGGFYNEQFF
>-|TRBJ2-7|-|TRBV6-1|15
TGTGCCAGCAGTGAAGCGCAGGCGGGGCCCTACGAGCAGTACTTC
CASSEAQAGPYEQYF
>-|TRBJ2-7|TRBD1|TRBV29-1|15
TGCAGCGTCGCCACCCTGACAGGGCGATCCTACGAGCAGTACTTC
CSVATLTGRSYEQYF
>-|TRBJ1-5|TRBD1|TRBV15|16
TGTGCCACCAGCAGCGACAGGGAAAGCGGCAATCAGCCCCAGCATTTT
CATSSDRESGNQPQHF
>-|TRBJ1-6|-|TRBV18|15
TGTGCCAGCTCACCAGGCGGAGGGGTCGAAGGGGCCCTCCACTTT
CASSPGGGVEGALHF